This passage covers 5 T cell receptor beta chains from one sample sequenced in a study of beta chain features in type 1 diabetes. Overall study findings and caveats: A moderate, significant TCRB CDR3 shortening appeared in type 1 diabetes across four CD4+ subsets.

Antigens of these TCRs are unknown. Every bit of the isolated RNA underwent reverse transcription, so sequencing read expressed TCRB transcripts. This table comes from immunoSEQ multiplex PCR, and its TCRdb copy is limited to in-frame clones, with some not included. The profile shows almost 350,000 clones, roughly a tenth of them singletons. Sequenced input: central memory CD4+ T cells from blood. The receptors shown here come from a man younger than 45 with type 1 diabetes.

This clone showed up many times. The CDR3 here is CASSLGRDREQFF. CDR3 nucleotides: TGTGCCAGCAGCTTAGGTCGGGACAGGGAGCAGTTCTTC. The J gene is TRBJ2-1, the V gene TRBV7-2, with 8 positions matching TRBD1. From germline, CDR1 is SGHTA and CDR2 FQGNSA. The CDR3 is 13 residues long. V was pared by 1 base and J by 10 bases, with 3 bases of the junction left unmatched.

This clone was recorded at least ten times. The genes are TRBV5-6 and TRBJ2-3; D remains unclear. V dropped 4 bases and J dropped 6 bases, with 15 bases sitting between them. CDR1 is SGHDT and CDR2 is YYEEEE in the germline V gene. CDR3 length: 14 amino acids. CDR3 in DNA: TGTGCCAGCAGCGCCGGTACCGGTTCGGATACGCAGTATTTT. Residues: CASSAGTGSDTQYF.

The chain is built from TRBV7-2 and TRBJ1-2; D not certain. Trimming left V 5 bases short and J 5 bases short, with 12 bases between. The length of the CDR3 is 13 residues. From germline, CDR1 is SGHTA and CDR2 FQGNSA. DNA for the CDR3: TGTGCCAGCAGCCCGACGGGAGAGTATGGCTACACCTTC. Encoded protein: CASSPTGEYGYTF.

J is TRBJ2-7 and V is TRBV28; D possibly uses TRBD1 or TRBD2 (5 bases each). The CDR3 totals 12 residues. In germline, CDR1 is MDHEN, CDR2 SYDVKM. The V gene lost 5 bases and the J gene lost 4 bases, with 9 bases spanning the gap. CDR3 sequence: CASSQGAYEQYF. Written as DNA, the CDR3 is TGTGCCAGCAGTCAGGGAGCTTACGAGCAGTACTTC.

The chain carries TRBV7-9 and TRBJ2-7; the match to TRBD1 covers 7 bases. The junction had 17 bases not matched to a gene; V was cut back by 5 bases and J by 7 bases. The CDR3 is 16 amino acids. Germline-derived CDR1 and CDR2 are SEHNR and FQNEAQ (reference sequence). The DNA of the CDR3 is TGTGCCAGCAGCCCAACCCCGGGACAGAGGCTCGGGGAGCAGTACTTC. Its protein is CASSPTPGQRLGEQYF.